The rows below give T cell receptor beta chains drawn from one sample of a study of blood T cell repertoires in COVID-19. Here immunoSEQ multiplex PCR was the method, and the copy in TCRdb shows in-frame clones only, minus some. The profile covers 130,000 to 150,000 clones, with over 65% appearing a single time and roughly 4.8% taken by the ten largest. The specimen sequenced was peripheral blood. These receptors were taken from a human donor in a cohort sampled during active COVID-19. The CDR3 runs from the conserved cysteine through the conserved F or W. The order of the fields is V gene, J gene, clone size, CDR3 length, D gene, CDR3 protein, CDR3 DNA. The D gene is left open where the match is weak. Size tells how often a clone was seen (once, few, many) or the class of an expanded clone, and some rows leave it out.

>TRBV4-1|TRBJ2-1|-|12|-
CASSQDEGRWFF
TGCGCCAGCAGCCAAGATGAGGGTAGGTGGTTCTTC
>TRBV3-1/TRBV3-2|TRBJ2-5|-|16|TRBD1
CASSQVPAGGGETQYF
TGTGCCAGCAGCCAAGTGCCTGCAGGGGGCGGGGAGACCCAGTACTTC
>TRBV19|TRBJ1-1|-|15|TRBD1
CASSMAGQGDTEAFF
TGTGCCAGTAGTATGGCGGGACAGGGGGACACTGAAGCTTTCTTT
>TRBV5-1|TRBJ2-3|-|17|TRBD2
CASSLRLADTSTDTQYF
TGCGCCAGCAGCCTCCGACTAGCGGATACTAGCACAGATACGCAGTATTTT
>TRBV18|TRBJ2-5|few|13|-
CASSPRQQETQYF
TGTGCCAGCTCACCGAGGCAACAAGAGACCCAGTACTTC
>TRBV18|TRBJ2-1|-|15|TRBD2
CASSPQVAGAGEQFF
TGTGCCAGCTCACCACAAGTAGCGGGGGCGGGTGAGCAGTTCTTC
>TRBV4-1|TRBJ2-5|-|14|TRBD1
CASSQKTGMETQYF
TGCGCCAGCAGCCAGAAGACAGGGATGGAGACCCAGTACTTC
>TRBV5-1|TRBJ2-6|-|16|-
CASSLDGISGANVLTF
TGCGCCAGCAGCTTGGATGGCATCTCTGGGGCCAACGTCCTGACTTTC
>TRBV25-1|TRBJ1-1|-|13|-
CASSDRLGTEAFF
TGTGCCAGCTCAGACAGGTTGGGCACTGAAGCTTTCTTT
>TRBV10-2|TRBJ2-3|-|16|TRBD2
CASSREGLPGTDTQYF
TGCGCCAGCAGCCGGGAGGGCCTCCCTGGCACAGATACGCAGTATTTT
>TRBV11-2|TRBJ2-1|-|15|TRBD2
CASSLLAGGPHEQFF
TGTGCCAGCAGCCTGCTGGCGGGAGGGCCGCACGAGCAGTTCTTC
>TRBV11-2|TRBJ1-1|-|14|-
CASSLEYGGTEAFF
TGTGCCAGCAGCTTAGAGTACGGCGGCACTGAAGCTTTCTTT
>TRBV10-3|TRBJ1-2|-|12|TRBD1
CAISDREKGYTF
TGTGCCATCTCCGACAGGGAGAAAGGCTACACCTTC
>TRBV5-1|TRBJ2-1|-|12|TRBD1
CASSPGQGGQFF
TGCGCCAGCAGCCCGGGACAGGGTGGGCAGTTCTTC
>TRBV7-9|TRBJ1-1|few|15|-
CASSLGRTVNTEAFF
TGTGCCAGCAGCTTAGGGAGGACGGTGAACACTGAAGCTTTCTTT
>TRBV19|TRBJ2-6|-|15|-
CASSKGASGANVLTF
TGTGCCAGTAGTAAGGGAGCCTCTGGGGCCAACGTCCTGACTTTC
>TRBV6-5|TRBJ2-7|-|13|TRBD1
CASSRDRGYEQYF
TGTGCCAGCAGTAGGGACAGGGGCTACGAGCAGTACTTC
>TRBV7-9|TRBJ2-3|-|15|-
CASSLEGLPVDTQYF
TGTGCCAGCAGCTTAGAAGGACTCCCGGTAGATACGCAGTATTTT
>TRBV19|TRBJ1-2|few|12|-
CASSSRGHGYTF
TGTGCCAGTAGCTCACGAGGCCATGGCTACACCTTC
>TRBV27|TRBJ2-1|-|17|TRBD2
CASSINWREYSYNEQFF
TGTGCCAGCAGTATAAATTGGCGGGAGTATTCTTACAATGAGCAGTTCTTC
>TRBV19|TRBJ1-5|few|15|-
CASSIGLGAGQPQHF
TGTGCCAGTAGTATAGGACTAGGGGCCGGTCAGCCCCAGCATTTT
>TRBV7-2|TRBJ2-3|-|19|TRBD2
CASSLASQTSGGAWDTQYF
TGTGCCAGCAGCTTAGCGTCCCAGACAAGCGGGGGGGCCTGGGATACGCAGTATTTT
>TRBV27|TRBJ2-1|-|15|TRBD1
CASSSQGATYNEQFF
TGTGCCAGCAGTTCACAGGGGGCGACCTACAATGAGCAGTTCTTC
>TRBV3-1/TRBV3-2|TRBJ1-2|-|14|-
CASSQIGASYGYTF
TGTGCCAGCAGCCAGATTGGGGCTAGCTATGGCTACACCTTC
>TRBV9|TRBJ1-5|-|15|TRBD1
CASSLRDRADQPQHF
TGTGCCAGCAGCTTACGGGACAGGGCGGATCAGCCCCAGCATTTT
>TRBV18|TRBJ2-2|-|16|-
CASSPYRDKNTGELFF
TGTGCCAGCTCACCATACCGGGACAAGAACACCGGGGAGCTGTTTTTT
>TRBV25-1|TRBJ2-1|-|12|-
CASSISYNEQFF
TGTGCCAGCTCTATTTCCTACAATGAGCAGTTCTTC
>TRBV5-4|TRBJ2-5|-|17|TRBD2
CASSFLGAGEGRETQYF
TGTGCCAGCAGCTTCCTCGGCGCGGGGGAAGGGAGGGAGACCCAGTACTTC
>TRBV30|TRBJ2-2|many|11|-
CAFYRDRELFF
TGTGCCTTCTACAGGGACCGGGAGCTGTTTTTT
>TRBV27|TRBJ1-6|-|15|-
CASSLKGLRNSPLHF
TGTGCCAGCAGTTTAAAAGGCCTGAGGAATTCACCCCTCCACTTT
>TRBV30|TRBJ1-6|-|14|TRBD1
CAWSANRGGSPLHF
TGTGCCTGGAGTGCGAACAGGGGCGGCTCACCCCTCCACTTT
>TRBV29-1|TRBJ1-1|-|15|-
CSVYFADSPNTEAFF
TGCAGCGTCTACTTCGCGGACAGCCCGAACACTGAAGCTTTCTTT
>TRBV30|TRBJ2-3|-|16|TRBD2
CAWSGRTSGRTDTQYF
TGTGCCTGGAGTGGGAGGACTAGCGGACGCACAGATACGCAGTATTTT
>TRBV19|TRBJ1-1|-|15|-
CASSMLGVKDTEAFF
TGTGCCAGTAGTATGTTAGGGGTGAAGGACACTGAAGCTTTCTTT
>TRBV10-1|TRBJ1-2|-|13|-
CASSESRDSGYTF
TGCGCCAGCAGTGAGTCGAGGGATTCTGGCTACACCTTC
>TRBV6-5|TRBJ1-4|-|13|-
CASREATNEKLFF
TGTGCCAGCAGAGAGGCAACTAATGAAAAACTGTTTTTT
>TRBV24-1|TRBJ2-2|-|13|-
CATSDPYTGELFF
TGTGCCACCAGTGACCCCTACACCGGGGAGCTGTTTTTT
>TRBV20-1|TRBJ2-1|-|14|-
CSASGAVSYNEQFF
TGCAGTGCTAGTGGCGCGGTTTCCTACAATGAGCAGTTCTTC
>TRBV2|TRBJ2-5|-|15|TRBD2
CASSGYTSGAETEYF
TGTGCCAGCAGTGGATATACTAGCGGGGCGGAGACCGAGTACTTC
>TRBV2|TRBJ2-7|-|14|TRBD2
CASARAGGSYEQYF
TGTGCCAGCGCGCGGGCGGGGGGATCCTACGAGCAGTACTTC
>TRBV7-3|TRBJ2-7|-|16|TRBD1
CASSLIRDRGPYEQYF
TGTGCCAGCAGCCTAATCCGGGACAGGGGGCCTTACGAGCAGTACTTC
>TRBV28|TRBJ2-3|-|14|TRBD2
CASSRGGTTDTQYF
TGTGCCAGCAGTCGGGGGGGAACCACAGATACGCAGTATTTT
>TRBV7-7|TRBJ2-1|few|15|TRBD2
CASSPLAGGLAEQFF
TGTGCTAGCAGCCCCCTAGCGGGAGGATTAGCTGAGCAGTTCTTC
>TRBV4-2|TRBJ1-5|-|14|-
CASSQDRRVVPQHF
TGTGCCAGCAGCCAAGACCGCCGGGTGGTGCCCCAGCATTTT
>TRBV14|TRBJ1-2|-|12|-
CASSQGRGGYTF
TGTGCCAGCAGCCAAGGGAGGGGAGGCTACACCTTC
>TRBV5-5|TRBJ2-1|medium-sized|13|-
CASSLDSYNEQFF
TGTGCCAGCAGCTTGGACAGCTACAATGAGCAGTTCTTC
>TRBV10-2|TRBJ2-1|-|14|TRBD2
CASSVDGRYNEQFF
TGCGCCAGCAGTGTTGACGGGAGGTACAATGAGCAGTTCTTC
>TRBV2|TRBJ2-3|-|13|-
CASSDRGSSTQYF
TGTGCCAGCAGTGACCGGGGGAGTAGTACGCAGTATTTT
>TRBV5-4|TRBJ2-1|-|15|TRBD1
CASSAGGNSHNEQFF
TGTGCCAGCAGCGCAGGGGGCAATTCCCACAATGAGCAGTTCTTC
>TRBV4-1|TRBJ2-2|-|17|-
CASSQDPGDPLTGELFF
TGCGCCAGCAGCCAAGATCCAGGGGACCCCCTCACCGGGGAGCTGTTTTTT
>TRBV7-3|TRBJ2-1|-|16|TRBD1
CASSSPPGQGNNEQFF
TGTGCCAGCAGCTCACCTCCGGGACAGGGGAATAATGAGCAGTTCTTC
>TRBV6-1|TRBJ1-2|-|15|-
CASSERHRENYGYTF
TGTGCCAGCAGTGAGCGACACAGGGAAAACTATGGCTACACCTTC